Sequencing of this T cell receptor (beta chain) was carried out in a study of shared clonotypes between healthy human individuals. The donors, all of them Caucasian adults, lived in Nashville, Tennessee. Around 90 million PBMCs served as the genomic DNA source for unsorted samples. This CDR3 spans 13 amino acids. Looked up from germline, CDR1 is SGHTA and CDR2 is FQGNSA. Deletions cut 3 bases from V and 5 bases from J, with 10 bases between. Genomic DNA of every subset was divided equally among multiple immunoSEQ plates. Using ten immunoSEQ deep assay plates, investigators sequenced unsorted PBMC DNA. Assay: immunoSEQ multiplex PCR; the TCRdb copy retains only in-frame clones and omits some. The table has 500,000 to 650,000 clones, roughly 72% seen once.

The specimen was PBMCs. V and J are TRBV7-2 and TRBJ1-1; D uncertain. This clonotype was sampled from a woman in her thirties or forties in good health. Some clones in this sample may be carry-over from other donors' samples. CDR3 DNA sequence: TGTGCCAGCAGCTTGCGAGGGCGGACTGAAGCTTTCTTT. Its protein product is CASSLRGRTEAFF.